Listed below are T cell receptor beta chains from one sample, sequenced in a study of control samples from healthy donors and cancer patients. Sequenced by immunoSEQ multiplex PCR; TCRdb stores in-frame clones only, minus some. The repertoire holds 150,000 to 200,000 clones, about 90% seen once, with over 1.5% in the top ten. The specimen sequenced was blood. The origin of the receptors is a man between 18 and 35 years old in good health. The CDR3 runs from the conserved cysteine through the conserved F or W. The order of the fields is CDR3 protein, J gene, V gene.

CDR3aa: CAWNLGDGEAFF
j_gene: TRBJ1-1
v_gene: TRBV30

CDR3aa: CAWGPFQGETQYF
j_gene: TRBJ2-5
v_gene: TRBV30

CDR3aa: CASSLDTTSWSYEQYF
j_gene: TRBJ2-7
v_gene: TRBV5-1

CDR3aa: CASSQGLAGGRGQNEQFF
j_gene: TRBJ2-1
v_gene: TRBV4-1

CDR3aa: CASSDLTSGDYEQYF
j_gene: TRBJ2-7
v_gene: TRBV2

CDR3aa: CATGTLDSNQPQHF
j_gene: TRBJ1-5
v_gene: TRBV19

CDR3aa: CASSVRRGDLGDTQYF
j_gene: TRBJ2-3
v_gene: TRBV9

CDR3aa: CASSLAGGSNQPQHF
j_gene: TRBJ1-5
v_gene: TRBV28

CDR3aa: CASSYRQMGGYTF
j_gene: TRBJ1-2
v_gene: TRBV6-5

CDR3aa: CASSLARGRQSYEQYF
j_gene: TRBJ2-7
v_gene: TRBV7-2

CDR3aa: CARSLRQVFLYGYTF
j_gene: TRBJ1-2
v_gene: TRBV5-3

CDR3aa: CASSQRGETQYF
j_gene: TRBJ2-5
v_gene: TRBV4-3

CDR3aa: CASSPGDYGYTF
j_gene: TRBJ1-2
v_gene: TRBV7-2

CDR3aa: CASSPPGQGINQPQHF
j_gene: TRBJ1-5
v_gene: TRBV6-2/TRBV6-3

CDR3aa: CASSPRQGYYNEQFF
j_gene: TRBJ2-1
v_gene: TRBV7-2

CDR3aa: CASSLSGEETQYF
j_gene: TRBJ2-5
v_gene: TRBV28

CDR3aa: CASSETGGYEQYF
j_gene: TRBJ2-7
v_gene: TRBV7-2

CDR3aa: CASSEAQGLNEKLFF
j_gene: TRBJ1-4
v_gene: TRBV2

CDR3aa: CASSLTWQQETQYF
j_gene: TRBJ2-5
v_gene: TRBV7-2

CDR3aa: CASSSPVYEQYF
j_gene: TRBJ2-7
v_gene: TRBV6-2/TRBV6-3

CDR3aa: CASSLNPLAGVTYEQYF
j_gene: TRBJ2-7
v_gene: TRBV28

CDR3aa: CASSQDNRYNSPLHF
j_gene: TRBJ1-6
v_gene: TRBV3-1/TRBV3-2

CDR3aa: CASSFSVFGTDTQYF
j_gene: TRBJ2-3
v_gene: TRBV7-2

CDR3aa: CASSARALHGLNSPLHF
j_gene: TRBJ1-6
v_gene: TRBV9

CDR3aa: CAWSAEFYGYTF
j_gene: TRBJ1-2
v_gene: TRBV30

CDR3aa: CASSLAGDTQYF
j_gene: TRBJ2-3
v_gene: TRBV5-4

CDR3aa: CASNRGGLGDTQYF
j_gene: TRBJ2-3
v_gene: TRBV5-5

CDR3aa: CASSIPGQNKQYF
j_gene: TRBJ2-7
v_gene: TRBV7-9

CDR3aa: CASSYTVNQPQHF
j_gene: TRBJ1-5
v_gene: TRBV6-2/TRBV6-3

CDR3aa: CSATAGGPTDTQYF
j_gene: TRBJ2-3
v_gene: TRBV29-1

CDR3aa: CASSQGQGTYEQYF
j_gene: TRBJ2-7
v_gene: TRBV11-2

CDR3aa: CASSTTGQGTYEQYF
j_gene: TRBJ2-7
v_gene: TRBV19

CDR3aa: CASSDLAYGYTF
j_gene: TRBJ1-2
v_gene: TRBV25-1

CDR3aa: CAWGTGAGANVLTF
j_gene: TRBJ2-6
v_gene: TRBV30

CDR3aa: CASTQDRALSQPQHF
j_gene: TRBJ1-5
v_gene: TRBV6-5

CDR3aa: CASSKLGWGGGREAFF
j_gene: TRBJ1-1
v_gene: TRBV21-1

CDR3aa: CASFNYGYTF
j_gene: TRBJ1-2
v_gene: TRBV6-5

CDR3aa: CASSEILSSEYPNEQFF
j_gene: TRBJ2-1
v_gene: TRBV6-1

CDR3aa: CASSPTGNYGYTF
j_gene: TRBJ1-2
v_gene: TRBV5-5

CDR3aa: CASSVAEEEQEGRRYGYTF
j_gene: TRBJ1-2
v_gene: TRBV9

CDR3aa: CASRGGGSDTQYF
j_gene: TRBJ2-3
v_gene: TRBV7-3

CDR3aa: CASSPSQRVTDTQYF
j_gene: TRBJ2-3
v_gene: TRBV7-8

CDR3aa: CATSLIQMNTEAFF
j_gene: TRBJ1-1
v_gene: TRBV15

CDR3aa: CASSSPGQGAPGELFF
j_gene: TRBJ2-2
v_gene: TRBV6-2/TRBV6-3

CDR3aa: CASSRTGANVLTF
j_gene: TRBJ2-6
v_gene: TRBV5-6

CDR3aa: CASSLRTEAYEQYF
j_gene: TRBJ2-7
v_gene: TRBV11-2

CDR3aa: CANSRDSPPANEKLFF
j_gene: TRBJ1-4
v_gene: TRBV6-6

CDR3aa: CASSPRVSYEQYF
j_gene: TRBJ2-7
v_gene: TRBV27

CDR3aa: CASRRIGSYYGYTF
j_gene: TRBJ1-2
v_gene: TRBV6-5

CDR3aa: CSAQGIYEQYF
j_gene: TRBJ2-7
v_gene: TRBV20-1

CDR3aa: CASSPRGRFFTDTQYF
j_gene: TRBJ2-3
v_gene: TRBV28

CDR3aa: CASSTGTSYEQFF
j_gene: TRBJ2-1
v_gene: TRBV9

CDR3aa: CASSQVLDSYNSPLHF
j_gene: TRBJ1-6
v_gene: TRBV4-1

CDR3aa: CASSYSPLPSGELFF
j_gene: TRBJ2-2
v_gene: TRBV6-5

CDR3aa: CASSQDGGWAEQYF
j_gene: TRBJ2-7
v_gene: TRBV4-1

CDR3aa: CASTGTGHGYTF
j_gene: TRBJ1-2
v_gene: TRBV12-3/TRBV12-4

CDR3aa: CASTSGDIQYF
j_gene: TRBJ2-4
v_gene: TRBV12-3/TRBV12-4

CDR3aa: CASSIDVTGTMNPIWAYEQYF
j_gene: TRBJ2-7
v_gene: TRBV19

CDR3aa: CASSLIGGTQYF
j_gene: TRBJ2-5
v_gene: TRBV7-3

CDR3aa: CASSPTIGPLEQYF
j_gene: TRBJ2-7
v_gene: TRBV28